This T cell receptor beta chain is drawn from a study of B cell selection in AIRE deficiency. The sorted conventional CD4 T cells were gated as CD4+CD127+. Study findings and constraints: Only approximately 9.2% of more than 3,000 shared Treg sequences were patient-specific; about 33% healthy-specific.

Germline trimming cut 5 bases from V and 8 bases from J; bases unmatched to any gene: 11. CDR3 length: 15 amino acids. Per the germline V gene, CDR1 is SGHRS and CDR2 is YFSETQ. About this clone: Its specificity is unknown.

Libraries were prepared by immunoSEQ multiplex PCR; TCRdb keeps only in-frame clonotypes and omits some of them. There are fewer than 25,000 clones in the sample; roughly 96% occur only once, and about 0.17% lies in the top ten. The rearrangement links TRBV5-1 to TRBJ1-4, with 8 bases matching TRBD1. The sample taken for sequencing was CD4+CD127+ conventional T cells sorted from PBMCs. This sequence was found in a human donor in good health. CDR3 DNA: TGCGCCAGCAGGAATCGGGGTGACAGGGGAGAAAAACTGTTTTTT. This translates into CASRNRGDRGEKLFF. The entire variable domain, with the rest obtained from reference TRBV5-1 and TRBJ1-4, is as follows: KAGVTQTPRYLIKTRGQQVTLSCSPISGHRSVSWYQQTPGQGLQFLFEYFSETQRNKGNFPGRFSGRQFSNSRSEMNVSTLELGDSALYLCASRNRGDRGEKLFFGSGTQLSVL.